These T cell receptor beta chains were read from a single sample in a study of CXCR3-negative and CXCR3-positive naive CD8 T cells. For each CDR3 protein, TCRdb gives one entry from its re-call of the 5' RACE reads, without DNA. The table counts 100,000 to 150,000 distinct CDR3 sequences; about 0.61% lies in the top ten. Sequencing was done on a sample of naive CXCR3+ CD8+ T cells from blood. The receptor set was obtained from a human donor in good health. Some clones in this sample may be carry-over from other donors' samples. The CDR3 runs from the conserved cysteine through the conserved F or W. Fields, in order: J gene, V gene, CDR3 protein.

TRBJ2-3 TRBV6-2/TRBV6-3 CASSYWSGGADTQYF
TRBJ2-5 TRBV4-1 CASSTRGSQETQYF
TRBJ1-2 TRBV11-2 CASSQEAGTGDGYTF
TRBJ2-1 TRBV9 CASRLRLAGGEVYNEQFF
TRBJ2-7 TRBV11-2 CASSPTSGESYEQYF
TRBJ1-1 TRBV29-1 CSVEKGWTTSGGMNTEAFF
TRBJ1-1 TRBV29-1 CSVEVGTQDTEAFF
TRBJ1-2 TRBV7-9 CASTSGGGDGYTF
TRBJ2-1 TRBV28 CASSTSGYNEQFF
TRBJ1-2 TRBV9 CASSVEDLMDGYTF
TRBJ1-5 TRBV6-6 CASSFDGNNQPQHF
TRBJ2-1 TRBV4-1 CASSDRASSYNEQFF
TRBJ2-3 TRBV28 CASSLRLGADTQYF
TRBJ2-1 TRBV11-2 CASSLSSGSDNEQFF
TRBJ2-1 TRBV18 CASSPPSGQSYEQFF
TRBJ2-3 TRBV12-3/TRBV12-4 CASSLTGQTEEDTQYF
TRBJ2-1 TRBV20-1 CSASRGSYNEQFF
TRBJ2-3 TRBV7-9 CASSSAKVGRTSTDTQYF
TRBJ2-7 TRBV7-9 CASSPSWTYEQYF
TRBJ2-2 TRBV18 CASSPPPGQNMWTGELFF
TRBJ2-5 TRBV2 CASSEWPVQETQYF
TRBJ2-7 TRBV15 CATSPPPQVSFEGQYF
TRBJ2-1 TRBV14 CASSRAVPRPYNEQFF
TRBJ2-6 TRBV13 CASSPPGGGANVLTF
TRBJ1-5 TRBV12-3/TRBV12-4 CASSFSTGRQPQHF
TRBJ2-1 TRBV27 CASSFRLRTEQFF
TRBJ2-7 TRBV24-1 CATSRDSFYEQYF
TRBJ2-7 TRBV12-3/TRBV12-4 CASSPGTGTSYEQYF
TRBJ2-1 TRBV2 CASSGQGYNEQFF
TRBJ2-1 TRBV5-6 CASSHPSTSGVIYNEQFF